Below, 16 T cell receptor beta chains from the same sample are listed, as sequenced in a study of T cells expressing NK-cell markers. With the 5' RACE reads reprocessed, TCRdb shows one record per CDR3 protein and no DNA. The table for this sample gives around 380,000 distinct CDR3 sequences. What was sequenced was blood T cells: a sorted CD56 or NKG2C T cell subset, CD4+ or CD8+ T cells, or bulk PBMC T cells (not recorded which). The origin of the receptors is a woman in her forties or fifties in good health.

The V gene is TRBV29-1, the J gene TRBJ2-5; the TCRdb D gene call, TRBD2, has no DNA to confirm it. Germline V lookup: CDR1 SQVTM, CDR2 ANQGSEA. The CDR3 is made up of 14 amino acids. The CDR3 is CSVPLPQGIETQYF.

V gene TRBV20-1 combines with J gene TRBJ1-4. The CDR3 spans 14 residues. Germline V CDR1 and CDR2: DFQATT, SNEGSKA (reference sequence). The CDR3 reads CSAREKRTNEKLFF.

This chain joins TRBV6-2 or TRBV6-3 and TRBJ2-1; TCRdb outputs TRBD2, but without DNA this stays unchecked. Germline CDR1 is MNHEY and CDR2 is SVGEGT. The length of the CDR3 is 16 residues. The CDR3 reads CASSYGLVSSYNEQFF.

The CDR3 region is CASSFRTGIREETQYF. This rearrangement joins TRBV7-9 to TRBJ2-5; TCRdb lists TRBD1, though no DNA is available to test this call. The CDR3 spans 16 residues. The germline V gene encodes CDR1 SEHNR and CDR2 FQNEAQ (reference sequence).

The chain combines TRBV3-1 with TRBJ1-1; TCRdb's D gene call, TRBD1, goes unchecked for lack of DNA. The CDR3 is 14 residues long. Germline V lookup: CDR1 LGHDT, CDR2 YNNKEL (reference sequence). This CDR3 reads CASSRQGGDTEAFF.

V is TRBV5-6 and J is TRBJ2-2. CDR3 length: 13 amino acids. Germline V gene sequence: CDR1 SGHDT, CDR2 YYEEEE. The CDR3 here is CASRRTWTGELFF.

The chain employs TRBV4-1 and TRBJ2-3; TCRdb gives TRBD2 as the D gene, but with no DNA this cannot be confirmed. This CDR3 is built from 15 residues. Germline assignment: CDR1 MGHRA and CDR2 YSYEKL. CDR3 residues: CASGGTSGKTDTQYF.

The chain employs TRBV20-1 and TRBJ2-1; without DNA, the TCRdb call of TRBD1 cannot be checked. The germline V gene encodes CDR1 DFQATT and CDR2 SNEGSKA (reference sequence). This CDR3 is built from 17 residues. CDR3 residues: CSAPSEGGLFSYNEQFF.

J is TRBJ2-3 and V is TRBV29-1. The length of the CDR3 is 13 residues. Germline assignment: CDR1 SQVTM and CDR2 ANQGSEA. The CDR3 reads CSVEDRVTDTQYF.

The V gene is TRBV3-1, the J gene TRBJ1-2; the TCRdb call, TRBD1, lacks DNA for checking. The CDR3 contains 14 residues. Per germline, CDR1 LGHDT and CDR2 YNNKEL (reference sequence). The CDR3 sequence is CASSQVLRGYGYTF.

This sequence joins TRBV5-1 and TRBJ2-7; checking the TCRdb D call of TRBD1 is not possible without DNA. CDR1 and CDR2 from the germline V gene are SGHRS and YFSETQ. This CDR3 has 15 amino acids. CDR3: CASSPWSGDLRKQYF.

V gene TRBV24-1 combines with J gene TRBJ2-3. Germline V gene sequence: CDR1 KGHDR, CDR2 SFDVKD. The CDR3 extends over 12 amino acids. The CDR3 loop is CATTSDTATQYF.

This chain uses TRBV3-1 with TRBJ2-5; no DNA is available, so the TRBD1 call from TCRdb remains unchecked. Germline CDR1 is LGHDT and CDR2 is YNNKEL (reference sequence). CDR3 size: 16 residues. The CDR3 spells CASSPSIERGRGTQYF.

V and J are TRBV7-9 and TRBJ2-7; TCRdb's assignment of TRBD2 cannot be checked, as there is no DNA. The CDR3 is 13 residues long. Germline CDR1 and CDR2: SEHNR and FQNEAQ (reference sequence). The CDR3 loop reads CASSFGGYYEQYF.

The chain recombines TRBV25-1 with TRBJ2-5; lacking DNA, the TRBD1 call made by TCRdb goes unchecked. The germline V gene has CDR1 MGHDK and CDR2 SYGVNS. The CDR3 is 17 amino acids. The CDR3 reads CASSESGTYRGQGTQYF.

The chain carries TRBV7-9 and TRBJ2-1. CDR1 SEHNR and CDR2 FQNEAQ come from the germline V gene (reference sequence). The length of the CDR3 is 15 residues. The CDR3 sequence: CASSSAGAVYNEQFF.